The TCR beta chain described here comes from a study of T-cell reconstitution after alpha-beta-depleted transplantation in children. A note on this clonotype: A much larger clone lies one base from this, so it may be a read error. Because it lacks the conserved phenylalanine or tryptophan at the end, this CDR3 is likely a read error.

Unique molecular identifiers were incorporated when the TCRbeta library was constructed. TCRdb passed the PCR reads through MiXCR, listing each CDR3 protein once. The table lists 600,000 to 700,000 distinct CDR3 sequences, roughly 15% of them singletons. This CDR3 has 13 amino acids. Germline values: CDR1 MNHNS, CDR2 SASEGT. Trimming cost V 11 bases and J 4 bases, with 15 bases left between them. The specimen was PBMCs from the stem cell graft donor, collected from the stem cell graft. The chain couples TRBV6-1 to TRBJ2-1, with D maybe TRBD2 (6 bases). This sequence was found in a human donor who donated a stem cell graft to a child with acute myeloid leukemia. CDR3 region: CASGGDGYNEQFL. CDR3 nucleotide sequence: TGTGCCTCCGGAGGGGACGGGTACAATGAGCAGTTCCTC.